The T cell receptor beta chain under discussion was sequenced for a study of response to subunit inactivated influenza vaccine. General observations from the study: Every seasonal influenza vaccination brings in few new T cells, the authors suggested.

In TCRdb, the RT-PCR reads were re-called with MiXCR into one record per CDR3 protein. The sample lists 450,000 to 600,000 distinct CDR3 sequences, about 17% seen once, with around 3% in the top ten. With 3 bases removed from V and 5 bases from J, the gap between germline ends came to 16 bases. Germline lookup yields CDR1 ENHRY and CDR2 SYGVKD. The CDR3 runs 15 residues. The sample holds a few counts of this clonotype. What it binds is unknown. This chain uses TRBV10-3 with TRBJ2-5, with D perhaps matching TRBD1 (5 bases). The TCR originated in a man aged 45 to 70 who received an inactivated influenza vaccine. This material consisted of CD4+ T cells sorted from PBMCs, taken 23 to 25 months after vaccination. The CDR3 DNA is TGTGCCATCAGTGACCAGGGAATCCCTCAGGAGACCCAGTACTTC. The encoded protein is CAISDQGIPQETQYF.